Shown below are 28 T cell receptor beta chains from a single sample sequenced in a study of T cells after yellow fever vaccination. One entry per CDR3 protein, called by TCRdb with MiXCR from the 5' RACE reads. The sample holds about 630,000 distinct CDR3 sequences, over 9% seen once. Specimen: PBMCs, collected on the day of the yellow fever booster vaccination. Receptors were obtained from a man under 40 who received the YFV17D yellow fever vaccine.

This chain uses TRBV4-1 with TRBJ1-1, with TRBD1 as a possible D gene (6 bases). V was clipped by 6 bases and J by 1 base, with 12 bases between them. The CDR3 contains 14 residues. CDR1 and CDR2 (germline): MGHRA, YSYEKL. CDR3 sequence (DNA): TGCGCCAGCAGTCCGGGACACGGGAACACTGAAGCTTTCTTT. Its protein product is CASSPGHGNTEAFF.

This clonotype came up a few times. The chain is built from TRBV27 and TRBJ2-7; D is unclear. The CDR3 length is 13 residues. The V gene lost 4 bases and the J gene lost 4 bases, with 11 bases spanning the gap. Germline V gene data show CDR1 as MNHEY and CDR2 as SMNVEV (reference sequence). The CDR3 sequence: CASSSRLLYEQYF. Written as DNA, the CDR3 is TGTGCCAGCAGTTCGAGGCTCCTTTACGAGCAGTACTTC.

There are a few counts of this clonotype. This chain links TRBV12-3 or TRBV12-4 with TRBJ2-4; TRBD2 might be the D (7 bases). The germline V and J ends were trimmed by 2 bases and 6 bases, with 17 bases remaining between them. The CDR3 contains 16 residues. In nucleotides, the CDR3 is TGTGCCAGCAGTTTAAGGGGAGGGGGATCCTTAAACATTCAGTACTTC. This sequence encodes CASSLRGGGSLNIQYF.

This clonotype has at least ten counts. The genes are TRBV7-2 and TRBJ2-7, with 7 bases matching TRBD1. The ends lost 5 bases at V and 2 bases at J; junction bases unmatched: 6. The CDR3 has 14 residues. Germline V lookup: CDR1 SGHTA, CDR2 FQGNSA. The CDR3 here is CASSPGDSPYEQYF. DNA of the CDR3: TGTGCCAGCAGCCCCGGGGACAGTCCCTACGAGCAGTACTTC.

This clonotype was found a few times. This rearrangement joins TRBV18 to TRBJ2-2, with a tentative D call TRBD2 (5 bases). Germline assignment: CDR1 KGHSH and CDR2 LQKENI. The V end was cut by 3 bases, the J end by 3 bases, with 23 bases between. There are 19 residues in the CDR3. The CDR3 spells CASSPITAVASRYTGELFF. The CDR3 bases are TGTGCCAGCTCACCTATCACAGCGGTTGCGTCGCGATACACCGGGGAGCTGTTTTTT. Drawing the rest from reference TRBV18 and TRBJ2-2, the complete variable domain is NAGVMQNPRHLVRRRGQEARLRCSPMKGHSHVYWYRQLPEEGLKFMVYLQKENIIDESGMPKERFSAEFPKEGPSILRIQQVVRGDSAAYFCASSPITAVASRYTGELFFGEGSRLTVL.

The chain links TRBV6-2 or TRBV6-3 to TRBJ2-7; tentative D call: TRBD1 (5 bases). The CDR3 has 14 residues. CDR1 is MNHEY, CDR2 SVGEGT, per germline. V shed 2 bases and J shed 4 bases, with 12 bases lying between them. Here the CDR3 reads CASSYPDRGYEQYF. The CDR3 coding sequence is TGTGCCAGCAGTTACCCTGACAGAGGATACGAGCAGTACTTC.

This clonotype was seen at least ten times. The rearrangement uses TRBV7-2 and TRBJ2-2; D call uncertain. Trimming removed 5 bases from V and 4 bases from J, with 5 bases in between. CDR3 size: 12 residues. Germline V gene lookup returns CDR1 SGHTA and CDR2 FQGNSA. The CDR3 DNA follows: TGTGCCAGCAGCCCTCGCACCGGGGAGCTGTTTTTT. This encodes CASSPRTGELFF.

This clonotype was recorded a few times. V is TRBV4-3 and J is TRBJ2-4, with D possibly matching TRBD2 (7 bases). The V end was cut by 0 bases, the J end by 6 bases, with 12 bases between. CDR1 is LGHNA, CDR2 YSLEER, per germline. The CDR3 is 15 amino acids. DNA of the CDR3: TGCGCCAGCAGCCAAGATCGGGGAGGGGGAAACATTCAGTACTTC. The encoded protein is CASSQDRGGGNIQYF.

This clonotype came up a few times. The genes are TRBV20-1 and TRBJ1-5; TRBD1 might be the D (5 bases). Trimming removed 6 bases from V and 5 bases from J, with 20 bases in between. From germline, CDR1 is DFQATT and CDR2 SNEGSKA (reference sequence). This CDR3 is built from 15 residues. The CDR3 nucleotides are TGCAGTGCCTCAAGGTGGCAGGGAGGGGATCAGCCCCAGCATTTT. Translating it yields CSASRWQGGDQPQHF.

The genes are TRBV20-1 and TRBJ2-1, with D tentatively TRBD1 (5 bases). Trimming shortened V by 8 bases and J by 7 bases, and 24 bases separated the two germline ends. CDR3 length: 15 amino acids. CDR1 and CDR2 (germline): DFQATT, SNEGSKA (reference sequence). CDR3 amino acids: CSYLGTRQSGNEQFF. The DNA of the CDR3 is TGCAGTTACCTTGGTACGAGACAGTCGGGTAATGAGCAGTTCTTC.

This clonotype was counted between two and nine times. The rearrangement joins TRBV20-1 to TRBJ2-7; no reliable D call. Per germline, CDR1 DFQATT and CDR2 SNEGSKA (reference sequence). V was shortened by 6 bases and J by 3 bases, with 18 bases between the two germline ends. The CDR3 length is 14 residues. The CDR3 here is CSADPLRSSYEQYF. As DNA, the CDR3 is TGCAGTGCGGATCCCTTGAGGTCTAGCTACGAGCAGTACTTC.

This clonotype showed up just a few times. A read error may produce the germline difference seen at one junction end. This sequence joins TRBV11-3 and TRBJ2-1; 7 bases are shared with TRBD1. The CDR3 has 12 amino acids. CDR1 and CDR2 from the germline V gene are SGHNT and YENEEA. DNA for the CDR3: TGTGCCAGCAGCTACGCAGGGGGTTCGCCCGACTTC. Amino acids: CASSYAGGSPDF.

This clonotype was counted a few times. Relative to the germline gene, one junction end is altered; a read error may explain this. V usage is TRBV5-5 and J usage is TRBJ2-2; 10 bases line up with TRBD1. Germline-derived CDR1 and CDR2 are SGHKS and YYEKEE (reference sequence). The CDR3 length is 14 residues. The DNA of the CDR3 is TGTGCCAGCAGCTTTAGTGACAGGGGGCGCGTCATGGGGTTT. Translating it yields CASSFSDRGRVMGF.

CDR3: CASSLSGVGGYEQYF. Written as DNA, the CDR3 is TGTGCCAGCAGCTTATCAGGCGTAGGGGGCTACGAGCAGTACTTC. The V gene is TRBV11-2, the J gene TRBJ2-7; possibly TRBD1 for D (6 bases). Germline assignment: CDR1 SGHAT and CDR2 FQNNGV. Trimming left V 2 bases short and J 3 bases short, with 14 bases between. The CDR3 spans 15 residues.

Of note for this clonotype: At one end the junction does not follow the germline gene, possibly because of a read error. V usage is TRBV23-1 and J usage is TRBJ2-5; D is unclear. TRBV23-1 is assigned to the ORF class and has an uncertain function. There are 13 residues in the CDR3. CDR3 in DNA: TGCGCCAGCAGTCAATCGGAAGGGCCCGCGGAAGACTTC. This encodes CASSQSEGPAEDF.

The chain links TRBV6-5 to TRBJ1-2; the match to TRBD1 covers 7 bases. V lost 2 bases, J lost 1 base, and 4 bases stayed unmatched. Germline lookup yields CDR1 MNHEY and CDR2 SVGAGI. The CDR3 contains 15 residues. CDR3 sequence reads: CASSYGGQSNYGYTF. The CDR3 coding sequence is TGTGCCAGCAGTTACGGGGGACAGAGTAACTATGGCTACACCTTC.

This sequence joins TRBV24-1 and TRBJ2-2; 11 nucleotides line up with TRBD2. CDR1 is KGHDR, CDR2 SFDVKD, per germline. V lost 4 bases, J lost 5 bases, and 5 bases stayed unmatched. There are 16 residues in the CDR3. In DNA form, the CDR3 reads TGTGCCACCAGTGAGGCCGGGACTAGCGGAACCGGGGAGCTGTTTTTT. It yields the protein CATSEAGTSGTGELFF.

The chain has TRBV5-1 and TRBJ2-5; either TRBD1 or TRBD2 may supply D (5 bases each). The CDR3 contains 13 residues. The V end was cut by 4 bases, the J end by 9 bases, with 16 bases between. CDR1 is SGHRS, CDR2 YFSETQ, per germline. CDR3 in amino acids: CASSQSRDRAQYF. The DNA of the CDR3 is TGCGCCAGCAGCCAATCCCGGGACCGAGCCCAGTACTTC.

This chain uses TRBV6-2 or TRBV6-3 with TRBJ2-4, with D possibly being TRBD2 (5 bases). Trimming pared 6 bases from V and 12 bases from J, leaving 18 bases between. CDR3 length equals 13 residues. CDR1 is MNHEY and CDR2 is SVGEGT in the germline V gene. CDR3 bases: TGTGCCAGCAGCCTTACGGGATCCAGCGCTCAGTACTTC. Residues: CASSLTGSSAQYF.

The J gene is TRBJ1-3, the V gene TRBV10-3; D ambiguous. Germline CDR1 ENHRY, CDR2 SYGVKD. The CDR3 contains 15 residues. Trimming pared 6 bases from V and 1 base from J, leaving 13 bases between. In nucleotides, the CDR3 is TGTGCCATCAGGCCCGAGGCCGGGTCTGGAAACACCATATATTTT. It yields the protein CAIRPEAGSGNTIYF.

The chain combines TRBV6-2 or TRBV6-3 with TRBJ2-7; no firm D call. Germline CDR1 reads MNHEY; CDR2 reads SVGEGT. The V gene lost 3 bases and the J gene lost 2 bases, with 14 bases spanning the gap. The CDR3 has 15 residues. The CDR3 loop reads CASSYAPKTTYEQYF. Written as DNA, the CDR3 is TGTGCCAGCAGTTATGCCCCGAAGACAACCTACGAGCAGTACTTC.

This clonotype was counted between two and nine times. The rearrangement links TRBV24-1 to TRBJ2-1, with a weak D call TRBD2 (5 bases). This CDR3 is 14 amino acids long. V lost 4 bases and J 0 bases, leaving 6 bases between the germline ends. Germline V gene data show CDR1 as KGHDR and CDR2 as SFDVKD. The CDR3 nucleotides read TGTGCCACCAGTGACGGGGACTCCTACAATGAGCAGTTCTTC. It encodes CATSDGDSYNEQFF.

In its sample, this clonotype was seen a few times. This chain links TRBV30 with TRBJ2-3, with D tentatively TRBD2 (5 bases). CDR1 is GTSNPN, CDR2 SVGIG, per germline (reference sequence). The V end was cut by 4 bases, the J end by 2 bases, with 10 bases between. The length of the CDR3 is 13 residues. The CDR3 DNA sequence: TGTGCCTGGAATGCGAGGGACACAGATACGCAGTATTTT. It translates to CAWNARDTDTQYF. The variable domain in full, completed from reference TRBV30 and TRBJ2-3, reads SQTIHQWPATLVQPVGSPLSLECTVEGTSNPNLYWYRQAAGRGLQLLFYSVGIGQISSEVPQNLSASRPQDRQFILSSKKLLLSDSGFYLCAWNARDTDTQYFGPGTRLTVL.

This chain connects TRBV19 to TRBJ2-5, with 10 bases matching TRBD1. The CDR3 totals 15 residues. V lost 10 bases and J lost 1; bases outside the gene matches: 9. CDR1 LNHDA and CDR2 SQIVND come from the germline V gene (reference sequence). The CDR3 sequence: CATSGTGVPQETQYF. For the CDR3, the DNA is TGTGCCACCTCCGGGACAGGGGTTCCCCAAGAGACCCAGTACTTC.

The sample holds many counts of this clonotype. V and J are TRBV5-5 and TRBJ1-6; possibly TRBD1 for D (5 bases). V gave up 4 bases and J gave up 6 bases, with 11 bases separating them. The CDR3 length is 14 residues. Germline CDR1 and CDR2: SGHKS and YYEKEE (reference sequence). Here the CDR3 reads CASSVGGVNSPLHF. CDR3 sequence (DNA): TGTGCCAGCAGCGTAGGAGGGGTTAATTCACCCCTCCACTTT.

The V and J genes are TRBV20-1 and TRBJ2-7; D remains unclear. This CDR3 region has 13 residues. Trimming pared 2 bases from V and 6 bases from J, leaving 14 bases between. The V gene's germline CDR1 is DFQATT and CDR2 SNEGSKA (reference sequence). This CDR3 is CSARPEWVPEQYF. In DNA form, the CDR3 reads TGCAGTGCTAGACCTGAATGGGTACCCGAGCAGTACTTC.

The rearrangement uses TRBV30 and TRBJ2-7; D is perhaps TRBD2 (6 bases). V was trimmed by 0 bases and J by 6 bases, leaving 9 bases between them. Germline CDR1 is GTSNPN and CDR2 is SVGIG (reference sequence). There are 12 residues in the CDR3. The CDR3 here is CAWSVLGGEQYF. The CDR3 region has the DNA TGTGCCTGGAGTGTACTGGGAGGCGAGCAGTACTTC.

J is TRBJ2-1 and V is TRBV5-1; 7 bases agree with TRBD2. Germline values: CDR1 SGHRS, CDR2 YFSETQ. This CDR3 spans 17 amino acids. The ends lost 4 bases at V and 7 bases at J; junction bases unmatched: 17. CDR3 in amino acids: CASSTAPRGQGGNEQFF. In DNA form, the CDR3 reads TGCGCCAGCAGCACCGCCCCTAGGGGCCAGGGAGGGAATGAGCAGTTCTTC.